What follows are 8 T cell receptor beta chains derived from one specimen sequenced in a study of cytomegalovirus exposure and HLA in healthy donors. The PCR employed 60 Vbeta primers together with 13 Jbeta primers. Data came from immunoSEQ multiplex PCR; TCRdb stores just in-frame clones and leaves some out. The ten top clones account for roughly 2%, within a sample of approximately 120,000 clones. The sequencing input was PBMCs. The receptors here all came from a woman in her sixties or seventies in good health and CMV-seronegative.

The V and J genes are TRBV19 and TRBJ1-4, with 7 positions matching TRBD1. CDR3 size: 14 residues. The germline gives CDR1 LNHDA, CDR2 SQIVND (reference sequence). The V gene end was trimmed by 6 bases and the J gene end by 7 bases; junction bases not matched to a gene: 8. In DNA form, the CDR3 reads TGTGCCAGTAGCAATCAGGGGGGTGGTGAAAAACTGTTTTTT. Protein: CASSNQGGGEKLFF.

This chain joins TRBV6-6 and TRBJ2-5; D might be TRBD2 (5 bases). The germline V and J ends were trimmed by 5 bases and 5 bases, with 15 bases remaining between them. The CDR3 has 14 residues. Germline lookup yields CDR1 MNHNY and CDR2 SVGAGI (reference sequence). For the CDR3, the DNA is TGTGCCAGCAGTCCGTCGGACTTTGGGGAGACCCAGTACTTC. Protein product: CASSPSDFGETQYF.

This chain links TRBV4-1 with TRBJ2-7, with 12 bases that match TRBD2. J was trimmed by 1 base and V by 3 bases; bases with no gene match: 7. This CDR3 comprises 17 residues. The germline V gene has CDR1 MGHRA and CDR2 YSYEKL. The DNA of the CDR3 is TGCGCCAGCAGCCATCCTAGCGGGAGGGCCACGTCCTACGAGCAGTACTTC. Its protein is CASSHPSGRATSYEQYF.

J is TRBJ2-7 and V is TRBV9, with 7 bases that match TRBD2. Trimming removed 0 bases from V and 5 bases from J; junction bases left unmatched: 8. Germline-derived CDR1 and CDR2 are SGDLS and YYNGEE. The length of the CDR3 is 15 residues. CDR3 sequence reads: CASSVATLGGNEQYF. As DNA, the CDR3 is TGTGCCAGCAGCGTAGCTACTCTCGGGGGGAACGAGCAGTACTTC.

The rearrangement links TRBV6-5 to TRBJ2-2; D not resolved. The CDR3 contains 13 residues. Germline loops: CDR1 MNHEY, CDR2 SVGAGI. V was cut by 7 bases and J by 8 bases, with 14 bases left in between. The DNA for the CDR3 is TGTGCCAGCACCATGGATCCGAGGGGGGAGCTGTTTTTT. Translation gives CASTMDPRGELFF.

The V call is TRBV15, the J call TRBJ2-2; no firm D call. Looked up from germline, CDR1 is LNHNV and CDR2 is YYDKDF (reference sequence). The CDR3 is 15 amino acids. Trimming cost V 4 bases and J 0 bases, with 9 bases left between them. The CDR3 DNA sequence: TGTGCCACCAGCAATAGAGGCGCGAACACCGGGGAGCTGTTTTTT. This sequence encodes CATSNRGANTGELFF.

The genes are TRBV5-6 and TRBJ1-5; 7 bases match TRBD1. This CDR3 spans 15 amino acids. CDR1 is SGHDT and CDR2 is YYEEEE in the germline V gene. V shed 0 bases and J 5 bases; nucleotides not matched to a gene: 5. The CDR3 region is CASSLARGDDQPQHF. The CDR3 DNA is TGTGCCAGCAGCTTGGCCAGGGGGGATGATCAGCCCCAGCATTTT.

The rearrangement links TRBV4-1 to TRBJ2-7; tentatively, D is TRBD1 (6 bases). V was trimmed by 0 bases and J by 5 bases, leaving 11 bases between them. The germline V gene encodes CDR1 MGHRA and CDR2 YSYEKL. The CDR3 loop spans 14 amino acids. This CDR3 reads CASSQDQGFNEQYF. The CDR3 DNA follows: TGCGCCAGCAGCCAAGATCAGGGGTTCAACGAGCAGTACTTC.